This T cell receptor beta chain was identified in a study of a mutant IDH1 vaccine in newly diagnosed glioma. Across the whole study: Previous treatment comprised radiotherapy, temozolomide, or both, mostly both.

Germline CDR1 is SGHVS and CDR2 is FNYEAQ. The trim removed 5 bases at V and 5 bases at J, leaving 6 bases unmatched. This CDR3 spans 14 amino acids. The time point: week 23, last vaccination. The study gave 300 ug of mutant IDH1 20-mer peptide per vaccine dose, with topical imiquimod. Sequencing used immunoSEQ multiplex PCR; TCRdb keeps in-frame clones, though not all of them. The profile shows tens of thousands of clones, 75% to 90% of them singletons. To note about this clone: Its matching antigen is unknown.

The sequencing used PBMCs, collected from a glioma patient whose treatment included an IDH1 peptide vaccine. This chain connects TRBV7-6 to TRBJ2-5; 9 bases are a match to TRBD1. The clonotype originates from a man aged 35 to 55 with glioma. CDR3 sequence reads: CASSTTGGIETQYF. The CDR3 region has the DNA TGTGCCAGCAGCACGACAGGGGGAATCGAGACCCAGTACTTC.